These 20 T cell receptor beta chains originate from one sample sequenced in a study of blood T cell repertoires in COVID-19. Libraries were prepared by immunoSEQ multiplex PCR; TCRdb keeps only in-frame clonotypes and omits some of them. The table lists under 150,000 clones, roughly 83% of them singletons. The specimen was peripheral blood. These receptor sequences come from a man in his fifties or sixties with acute or convalescent COVID-19.

V usage is TRBV7-3 and J usage is TRBJ1-2; D is perhaps TRBD1 (6 bases). The CDR3 is 15 residues long. V was pared by 1 base and J by 2 bases, with 11 bases between. Germline CDR1 is SGHTA and CDR2 is FQGTGA. CDR3 bases: TGTGCCAGCAGCTTAAAAACAGGGCTGAACTATGGCTACACCTTC. It encodes CASSLKTGLNYGYTF.

This clone occurred once. This rearrangement joins TRBV6-1 to TRBJ1-5, with TRBD1 identical over 9 bases. The CDR3 is made up of 14 amino acids. V gave up 3 bases and J gave up 6 bases; unmatched junction bases: 3. In germline, CDR1 is MNHNS, CDR2 SASEGT. The CDR3 sequence is CASSDRTGVQPQHF. As DNA, the CDR3 is TGTGCCAGCAGTGATCGGACAGGGGTTCAGCCCCAGCATTTT.

V usage is TRBV27 and J usage is TRBJ2-6; 9 nucleotides align to TRBD1. This CDR3 is built from 19 residues. Germline CDR1 reads MNHEY; CDR2 reads SMNVEV (reference sequence). The ends lost 5 bases at V and 0 bases at J; junction bases unmatched: 11. CDR3 nucleotide sequence: TGTGCCAGCAGTAGTTACGGACAGGGGACCCTCTCTGGGGCCAACGTCCTGACTTTC. It is translated as CASSSYGQGTLSGANVLTF. The entire variable domain, with the rest obtained from reference TRBV27 and TRBJ2-6, is as follows: EAQVTQNPRYLITVTGKKLTVTCSQNMNHEYMSWYRQDPGLGLRQIYYSMNVEVTDKGDVPEGYKVSRKEKRNFPLILESPSPNQTSLYFCASSSYGQGTLSGANVLTFGAGSRLTVL.

The rearrangement links TRBV27 to TRBJ1-4; perhaps TRBD1 as D (5 bases). The CDR3 covers 15 residues. Trimming pared 5 bases from V and 7 bases from J, leaving 17 bases between. Germline V gene lookup returns CDR1 MNHEY and CDR2 SMNVEV (reference sequence). CDR3 nucleotides: TGTGCCAGCAGTCGCGACCTAGTAAGGGGTGAAAAACTGTTTTTT. It specifies CASSRDLVRGEKLFF.

The chain is built from TRBV5-1 and TRBJ1-1, with D perhaps matching TRBD1 (6 bases). The CDR3 extends over 16 amino acids. The germline V gene encodes CDR1 SGHRS and CDR2 YFSETQ. V was clipped by 4 bases and J by 0 bases, with 16 bases between them. CDR3 coding DNA: TGCGCCAGCAGCCTGGGAGTGACAGGCATGAACACTGAAGCTTTCTTT. This sequence encodes CASSLGVTGMNTEAFF.

V gene TRBV19 combines with J gene TRBJ1-5; D is unresolved. The CDR3 covers 14 residues. Looked up from germline, CDR1 is LNHDA and CDR2 is SQIVND (reference sequence). V lost 3 bases and J lost 1, with 7 bases in between. Here the CDR3 reads CASSMAVSNQPQHF. DNA for the CDR3: TGTGCCAGTAGTATGGCCGTCAGCAATCAGCCCCAGCATTTT.

The chain is built from TRBV14 and TRBJ2-1; 9 nucleotides match TRBD2. The germline V gene encodes CDR1 SGHDN and CDR2 FVKESK. V was clipped by 2 bases and J by 8 bases; unmatched bases: 7. The CDR3 sequence is 15 residues long. As DNA, the CDR3 is TGTGCCAGCAGCCAACGCGGGGGGGCTTTCGATGAGCAGTTCTTC. Translation: CASSQRGGAFDEQFF.

CDR3 sequence (DNA): TGTGCCAGCAGCCCGCGTGGGACAAGCTCTGGAAACACCATATATTTT. Encoded protein: CASSPRGTSSGNTIYF. This chain joins TRBV9 and TRBJ1-3; D may be TRBD1 (6 bases). The CDR3 runs to 16 residues. The germline V gene has CDR1 SGDLS and CDR2 YYNGEE. Trimming stripped 4 bases from V and 0 bases from J, with 14 bases between.

This chain connects TRBV9 to TRBJ2-5; D remains unclear. Trimming stripped 0 bases from V and 3 bases from J, with 6 bases between. The CDR3 is 13 residues long. CDR1 is SGDLS and CDR2 is YYNGEE in the germline V gene. Here the CDR3 reads CASSVGSEETQYF. In DNA form, the CDR3 reads TGTGCCAGCAGCGTAGGCAGCGAAGAGACCCAGTACTTC.

This rearrangement joins TRBV10-3 to TRBJ1-4; possible D gene TRBD1, 6 bases. Germline V lookup: CDR1 ENHRY, CDR2 SYGVKD. The CDR3 runs to 13 residues. Trimming took 10 bases from V and 5 from J, leaving 14 bases between them. CDR3 residues: CATEDRINEKLFF. The DNA of the CDR3 is TGTGCCACCGAGGACAGAATAAATGAAAAACTGTTTTTT.

The CDR3 DNA reads TGTGCCAGCAGTTCTGGACAGCACTATGGCTACACCTTC. This gives the protein CASSSGQHYGYTF. This chain links TRBV12-3 or TRBV12-4 with TRBJ1-2; maybe TRBD1 (6 bases). The germline V and J ends were trimmed by 4 bases and 3 bases, with 9 bases remaining between them. CDR3 length: 13 amino acids.

The V call is TRBV5-4, the J call TRBJ2-3, with a possible D match to TRBD2 (7 bases). The germline V and J ends were trimmed by 4 bases and 4 bases, with 16 bases remaining between them. This CDR3 region has 15 residues. The germline gives CDR1 SGHNT, CDR2 YYREEE (reference sequence). Here the CDR3 reads CASSRGGGGADTQYF. The CDR3 bases are TGTGCCAGCAGCCGAGGGGGTGGGGGGGCAGATACGCAGTATTTT.

This clone came up a few times. V gene TRBV5-1 combines with J gene TRBJ2-7, with D possibly matching TRBD1 (6 bases). The ends were cut back, 4 bases at V and 3 bases at J, with 8 bases in the middle. Per the germline V gene, CDR1 is SGHRS and CDR2 is YFSETQ. The CDR3 length is 12 residues. The CDR3 DNA follows: TGCGCCAGCAGCCAGGACAGCTACGAGCAGTACTTC. Amino acid sequence: CASSQDSYEQYF.

This chain connects TRBV6-4 to TRBJ2-1, with 7 bases that match TRBD1. Trimming at V came to 4 bases and at J to 9 bases, leaving 6 bases not matched to a gene. The length of the CDR3 is 13 residues. Germline lookup yields CDR1 MRHNA and CDR2 SNTAGT. The CDR3 coding sequence is TGTGCCAGCAGTGCCAACGAGGGGGCTGAGCAGTTCTTC. Protein: CASSANEGAEQFF.

The chain combines TRBV7-9 with TRBJ1-5, with 9 bases lining up with TRBD1. Trimming took 5 bases from V and 1 from J; bases not matched to a gene: 9. The CDR3 has 17 amino acids. Germline V gene data show CDR1 as SEHNR and CDR2 as FQNEAQ (reference sequence). CDR3 in DNA: TGTGCCAGCAGCCGCGCCGGGACAGGGTTCAGCAATCAGCCCCAGCATTTT. Translated, it gives CASSRAGTGFSNQPQHF.

The chain couples TRBV6-5 to TRBJ2-3, with TRBD1 matching 7 bases. After removal of 8 bases from V and 2 bases from J, the junction contained 7 bases not matched to a gene. CDR1 and CDR2 (germline): MNHEY, SVGAGI. This CDR3 contains 14 residues. The CDR3 here is CASGSRGTTDTQYF. The DNA for the CDR3 is TGTGCCAGCGGAAGCAGGGGGACCACAGATACGCAGTATTTT.

The genes are TRBV30 and TRBJ2-7; tentatively, D is TRBD1 (6 bases). Trimming pared 0 bases from V and 3 bases from J, leaving 18 bases between. The germline CDR1 and CDR2 sequences are GTSNPN and SVGIG (reference sequence). This CDR3 comprises 16 residues. The CDR3 reads CAWSVPQGGVLYEQYF. CDR3 DNA sequence: TGTGCCTGGAGTGTACCCCAAGGGGGTGTCCTCTACGAGCAGTACTTC.

The V and J genes are TRBV7-6 and TRBJ2-1; the match to TRBD1 covers 8 bases. CDR3 length: 15 residues. From germline, CDR1 is SGHVS and CDR2 FNYEAQ. Trimming at V came to 5 bases and at J to 1 base, leaving 4 bases not matched to a gene. The CDR3 DNA is TGTGCCAGCAGCACATACAGGGGGTCCTACAATGAGCAGTTCTTC. This encodes CASSTYRGSYNEQFF.

The chain links TRBV9 to TRBJ2-7, with a possible D match to TRBD2 (7 bases). V gave up 7 bases and J gave up 2 bases, with 19 bases separating them. The CDR3 extends over 15 amino acids. The germline gives CDR1 SGDLS, CDR2 YYNGEE. The CDR3: CASSEGGGGAYEQYF. DNA for the CDR3: TGTGCCAGCTCCGAGGGGGGAGGGGGAGCCTACGAGCAGTACTTC.

The genes are TRBV6-6 and TRBJ1-4; D not certain. Trimming shortened V by 5 bases and J by 2 bases, and 6 bases separated the two germline ends. The CDR3 length is 13 residues. Germline V gives CDR1 MNHNY, CDR2 SVGAGI (reference sequence). CDR3 loop: CASSPRTNEKLFF. CDR3 DNA sequence: TGTGCCAGCAGTCCGCGTACTAATGAAAAACTGTTTTTT.